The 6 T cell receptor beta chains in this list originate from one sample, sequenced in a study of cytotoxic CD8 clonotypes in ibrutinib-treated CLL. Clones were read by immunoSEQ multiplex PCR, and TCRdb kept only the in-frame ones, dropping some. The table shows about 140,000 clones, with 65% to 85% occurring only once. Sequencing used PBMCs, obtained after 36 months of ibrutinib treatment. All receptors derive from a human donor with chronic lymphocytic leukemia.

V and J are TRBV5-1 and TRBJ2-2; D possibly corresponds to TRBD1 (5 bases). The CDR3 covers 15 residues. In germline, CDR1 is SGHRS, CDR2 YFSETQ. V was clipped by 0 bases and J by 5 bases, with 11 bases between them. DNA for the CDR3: TGCGCCAGCAGCTTGGCTCTGGGGCGGACCGGGGAGCTGTTTTTT. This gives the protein CASSLALGRTGELFF.

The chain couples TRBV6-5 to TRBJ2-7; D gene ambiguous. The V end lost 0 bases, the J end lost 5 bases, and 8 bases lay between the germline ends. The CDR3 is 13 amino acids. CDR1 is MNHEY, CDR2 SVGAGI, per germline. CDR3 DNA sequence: TGTGCCAGCAGTTACTCGAAACACCACGAGCAGTACTTC. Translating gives CASSYSKHHEQYF.

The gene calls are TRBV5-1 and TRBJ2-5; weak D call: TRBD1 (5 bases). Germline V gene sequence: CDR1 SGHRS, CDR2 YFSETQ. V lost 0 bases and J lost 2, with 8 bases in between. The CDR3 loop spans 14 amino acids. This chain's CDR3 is CASSLGQWQETQYF. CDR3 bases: TGCGCCAGCAGCTTGGGACAGTGGCAAGAGACCCAGTACTTC. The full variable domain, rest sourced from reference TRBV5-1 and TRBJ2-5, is KAGVTQTPRYLIKTRGQQVTLSCSPISGHRSVSWYQQTPGQGLQFLFEYFSETQRNKGNFPGRFSGRQFSNSRSEMNVSTLELGDSALYLCASSLGQWQETQYFGPGTRLLVL.

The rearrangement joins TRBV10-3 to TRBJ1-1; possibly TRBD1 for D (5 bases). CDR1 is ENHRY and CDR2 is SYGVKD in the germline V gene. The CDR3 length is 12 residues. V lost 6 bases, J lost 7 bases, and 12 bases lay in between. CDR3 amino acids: CAISQWGIEAFF. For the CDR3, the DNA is TGTGCCATCAGCCAGTGGGGGATTGAAGCTTTCTTT.

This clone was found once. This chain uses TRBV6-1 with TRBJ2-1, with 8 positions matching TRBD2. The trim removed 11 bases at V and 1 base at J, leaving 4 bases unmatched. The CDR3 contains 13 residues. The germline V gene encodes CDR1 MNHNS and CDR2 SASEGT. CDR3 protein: CAGGRKSYNEQFF. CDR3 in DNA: TGTGCCGGCGGGAGGAAATCCTACAATGAGCAGTTCTTC.

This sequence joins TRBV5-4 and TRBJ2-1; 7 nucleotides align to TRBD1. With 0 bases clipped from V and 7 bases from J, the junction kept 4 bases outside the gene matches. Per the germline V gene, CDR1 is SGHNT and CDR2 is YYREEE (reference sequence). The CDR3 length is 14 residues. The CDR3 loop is CASSLVGQYNEQFF. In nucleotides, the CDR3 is TGTGCCAGCAGCTTGGTGGGACAGTATAATGAGCAGTTCTTC.